These 29 T cell receptor beta chains were sequenced from one sample in a study of cytotoxic CD8 clonotypes in ibrutinib-treated CLL. Here immunoSEQ multiplex PCR was the method, and the copy in TCRdb shows in-frame clones only, minus some. Of around 140,000 clones listed, about 72% were seen once; the top ten hold approximately 30%. The input for sequencing was PBMCs, taken after 12 months of ibrutinib treatment. The receptors were sampled from a human donor with chronic lymphocytic leukemia.

CDR3 region: CASSLGTFNEQFF. DNA of the CDR3: TGTGCCAGCAGCCTCGGGACCTTCAATGAGCAGTTCTTC. This chain uses TRBV28 with TRBJ2-1; either TRBD1 or TRBD2 may supply D (5 bases each). The CDR3 is 13 amino acids. Germline CDR1 is MDHEN and CDR2 is SYDVKM. V lost 6 bases to trimming and J lost 6 bases, with 12 bases between them.

The chain couples TRBV18 to TRBJ2-7; D gene unclear. The ends were cut back, 3 bases at V and 0 bases at J, with 9 bases in the middle. This CDR3 has 14 residues. CDR1 is KGHSH and CDR2 is LQKENI in the germline V gene. The CDR3 DNA follows: TGTGCCAGCTCACCGGACCCAAACTCCTACGAGCAGTACTTC. Residues: CASSPDPNSYEQYF.

V is TRBV7-6 and J is TRBJ2-1; D ambiguous. Trimming took 3 bases from V and 2 from J, leaving 17 bases between them. Germline V gene data show CDR1 as SGHVS and CDR2 as FNYEAQ. The CDR3 runs to 17 residues. CDR3 protein: CASSFFWARMAYNEQFF. The CDR3 DNA sequence: TGTGCCAGCAGCTTTTTTTGGGCTAGAATGGCCTACAATGAGCAGTTCTTC.

The chain recombines TRBV28 with TRBJ2-7; D remains ambiguous. This CDR3 region has 13 residues. In germline, CDR1 is MDHEN, CDR2 SYDVKM. V lost 6 bases and J lost 6, with 15 bases in between. The CDR3 protein is CASRRLTPPEQYF. For the CDR3, the DNA is TGTGCCAGCAGGAGGTTGACTCCCCCCGAGCAGTACTTC. The full variable domain, with the rest looked up from reference TRBV28 and TRBJ2-7, is DVKVTQSSRYLVKRTGEKVFLECVQDMDHENMFWYRQDPGLGLRLIYFSYDVKMKEKGDIPEGYSVSREKKERFSLILESASTNQTSMYLCASRRLTPPEQYFGPGTRLTVT.

A single count supports this clone. V and J are TRBV25-1 and TRBJ2-7; 8 bases match TRBD1. In germline, CDR1 is MGHDK, CDR2 SYGVNS. The CDR3 is made up of 13 amino acids. The V segment lost 4 bases and the J segment 4 bases; nucleotides outside the gene matches: 3. DNA of the CDR3: TGTGCCAGCAGTGGGACAGGGATTTACGAGCAGTACTTC. This gives the protein CASSGTGIYEQYF.

This clone occurred a few times. The rearrangement links TRBV5-6 to TRBJ1-2, with 8 bases aligning to TRBD1. Trimming took 4 bases from V and 4 from J; bases not matched to a gene: 12. Germline V gene data show CDR1 as SGHDT and CDR2 as YYEEEE. This CDR3 comprises 16 residues. The CDR3 here is CASSADSGGGFYGYTF. The CDR3 DNA reads as TGTGCCAGCAGCGCAGATTCAGGGGGCGGATTCTATGGCTACACCTTC. Together with reference TRBV5-6 and TRBJ1-2, the CDR3 gives the full variable domain: DAGVTQSPTHLIKTRGQQVTLRCSPKSGHDTVSWYQQALGQGPQFIFQYYEEEERQRGNFPDRFSGHQFPNYSSELNVNALLLGDSALYLCASSADSGGGFYGYTFGSGTRLTVV.

This clone was picked up a small number of times. V is TRBV5-1 and J is TRBJ2-7; TRBD2 might be the D (6 bases). Germline-derived CDR1 and CDR2 are SGHRS and YFSETQ. CDR3 size: 15 residues. Trimming took 2 bases from V and 0 from J, leaving 12 bases between them. For the CDR3, the DNA is TGCGCCAGCAGCTTCCTTAGCGGCAGCTCCTACGAGCAGTACTTC. Protein: CASSFLSGSSYEQYF.

The chain has TRBV6-5 and TRBJ2-7; no clear D gene. V was clipped by 6 bases and J by 3 bases, with 12 bases between them. CDR1 is MNHEY and CDR2 is SVGAGI in the germline V gene. The CDR3 loop spans 13 amino acids. The CDR3 DNA reads as TGTGCCAGCAGCGTGCAAGAGCTCTACGAGCAGTACTTC. Its translation: CASSVQELYEQYF.

V usage is TRBV27 and J usage is TRBJ2-7; 9 nucleotides line up with TRBD1. V was clipped by 5 bases and J by 4 bases; unmatched bases: 3. Germline V gene lookup returns CDR1 MNHEY and CDR2 SMNVEV (reference sequence). CDR3 length: 13 residues. The CDR3 DNA reads TGTGCCAGCAGTCCGGGACAGGGATACGAGCAGTACTTC. Translation: CASSPGQGYEQYF.

V and J are TRBV27 and TRBJ1-5, with D unresolved. Germline V gives CDR1 MNHEY, CDR2 SMNVEV (reference sequence). Between the trimmed V and J ends, which lost 3 bases and 9 bases, there was a span of 9 bases. This CDR3 has 12 residues. The CDR3 spells CASSFGWGPQHF. The CDR3 coding sequence is TGTGCCAGCAGTTTTGGATGGGGGCCCCAGCATTTT.

The chain employs TRBV27 and TRBJ1-1; possible D gene TRBD1, 6 bases. Germline values: CDR1 MNHEY, CDR2 SMNVEV (reference sequence). The CDR3 is 13 amino acids. The V end was cut by 5 bases, the J end by 7 bases, with 14 bases between. The CDR3 DNA follows: TGTGCCAGCAGTGCGGGACACAGTCTTGAAGCTTTCTTT. Translation gives CASSAGHSLEAFF.

The chain uses TRBV4-1 and TRBJ1-1, with D hard to call. The CDR3 has 15 residues. V dropped 4 bases and J dropped 1 base, with 13 bases sitting between them. CDR1 and CDR2 (germline): MGHRA, YSYEKL. CDR3 residues: CASSPLPTRNTEAFF. The CDR3 nucleotides read TGCGCCAGCAGCCCCCTCCCGACAAGGAACACTGAAGCTTTCTTT.

The V gene is TRBV7-9, the J gene TRBJ1-5, with 9 positions matching TRBD1. Trimming removed 4 bases from V and 6 bases from J; junction bases left unmatched: 10. The germline V gene encodes CDR1 SEHNR and CDR2 FQNEAQ (reference sequence). This CDR3 spans 16 amino acids. CDR3 nucleotides: TGTGCCAGCAGCTCCGACAGGGGGGGGGACGCTCAGCCCCAGCATTTT. Amino acid sequence: CASSSDRGGDAQPQHF.

V usage is TRBV6-5 and J usage is TRBJ2-1; no reliable D call. V was pared by 7 bases and J by 7 bases, with 11 bases between. CDR1 and CDR2 from the germline V gene are MNHEY and SVGAGI. The CDR3 runs 12 residues. Here the CDR3 DNA reads TGTGCCAGCAACCGTCGCGGTAATGAGCAGTTCTTC. It yields the protein CASNRRGNEQFF.

This clone came up once. The chain carries TRBV4-3 and TRBJ2-3; 11 bases align to TRBD2. Unmatched junction bases numbered 6, after V lost 4 bases and J lost 0 bases. CDR1 and CDR2 from the germline V gene are LGHNA and YSLEER. The CDR3 totals 17 residues. The chain's CDR3 is CASSRLAGGSSTDTQYF. DNA of the CDR3: TGCGCCAGCAGCCGGCTAGCGGGGGGATCTAGCACAGATACGCAGTATTTT.

The chain combines TRBV5-1 with TRBJ2-5, with D possibly being TRBD1 (5 bases). CDR3 length: 13 residues. The V end was cut by 3 bases, the J end by 0 bases, with 6 bases between. The germline V gene has CDR1 SGHRS and CDR2 YFSETQ. The CDR3 sequence is CASSWGHQETQYF. In DNA, the CDR3 is TGCGCCAGCAGCTGGGGCCACCAAGAGACCCAGTACTTC. The full variable domain, completed using reference TRBV5-1 and TRBJ2-5, is KAGVTQTPRYLIKTRGQQVTLSCSPISGHRSVSWYQQTPGQGLQFLFEYFSETQRNKGNFPGRFSGRQFSNSRSEMNVSTLELGDSALYLCASSWGHQETQYFGPGTRLLVL.

The CDR3 protein is CASSSLGPLQHF. The CDR3 DNA reads as TGTGCCAGCAGTTCCCTCGGCCCCCTGCAGCATTTT. This rearrangement joins TRBV28 to TRBJ1-5; D is unclear. The CDR3 has 12 residues. CDR1 is MDHEN and CDR2 is SYDVKM in the germline V gene. V was shortened by 4 bases and J by 13 bases, with 14 bases between the two germline ends.

The rearrangement joins TRBV7-9 to TRBJ1-1; D gene ambiguous. Germline values: CDR1 SEHNR, CDR2 FQNEAQ (reference sequence). The CDR3 loop spans 15 amino acids. Trimming shortened V by 5 bases and J by 2 bases, and 15 bases separated the two germline ends. The CDR3 DNA follows: TGTGCCAGCAGCCCAGCAGAGGCTGGAAACACTGAAGCTTTCTTT. Its translation: CASSPAEAGNTEAFF.

This chain uses TRBV9 with TRBJ2-4, with D maybe TRBD2 (6 bases). The germline V gene has CDR1 SGDLS and CDR2 YYNGEE. The CDR3 has 15 residues. V was clipped by 0 bases and J by 4 bases, with 11 bases between them. The CDR3 DNA reads TGTGCCAGCAGCGTAGACACGGGGGAAAAAAACATTCAGTACTTC. Protein: CASSVDTGEKNIQYF. The full variable domain, its missing parts supplied by reference TRBV9 and TRBJ2-4, is DSGVTQTPKHLITATGQRVTLRCSPRSGDLSVYWYQQSLDQGLQFLIQYYNGEERAKGNILERFSAQQFPDLHSELNLSSLELGDSALYFCASSVDTGEKNIQYFGAGTRLSVL.

This clone was detected many times. The CDR3 spells CATSRGPGDGSPLHF. As DNA, the CDR3 is TGTGCCACCAGCAGAGGCCCGGGGGATGGTTCACCCCTCCACTTT. The J gene is TRBJ1-6, the V gene TRBV15; D perhaps matches TRBD1 (5 bases). The CDR3 length is 15 residues. V dropped 1 base and J dropped 9 bases, with 13 bases sitting between them. CDR1 and CDR2 from the germline V gene are LNHNV and YYDKDF (reference sequence).

The chain uses TRBV27 and TRBJ2-7, with 10 positions matching TRBD2. CDR1 is MNHEY, CDR2 SMNVEV, per germline (reference sequence). The V and J ends lost 5 bases and 3 bases, in that order; junction bases with no gene match: 10. This CDR3 has 16 amino acids. Here the CDR3 DNA reads TGTGCCAGCAGTCCGAAACCGGGACTAGCGTACTACGAGCAGTACTTC. Protein: CASSPKPGLAYYEQYF.

This chain connects TRBV28 to TRBJ2-7, with TRBD2 identical over 8 bases. J gave up 2 bases and V 3 bases, and 3 bases lay outside the gene matches. Looked up from germline, CDR1 is MDHEN and CDR2 is SYDVKM. There are 14 residues in the CDR3. CDR3 nucleotides: TGTGCCAGCAGTTTGATCGGGGGGGCCTACGAGCAGTACTTC. Its translation is CASSLIGGAYEQYF.

The chain joins TRBV7-9 to TRBJ2-5, with 9 bases lining up with TRBD1. Unmatched junction bases numbered 9, after V lost 1 base and J lost 3 bases. The V gene's germline CDR1 is SEHNR and CDR2 FQNEAQ (reference sequence). CDR3 size: 17 residues. The chain's CDR3 is CASSLVPGDREKETQYF. CDR3 bases: TGTGCCAGCAGCTTAGTGCCCGGGGACAGGGAAAAAGAGACCCAGTACTTC.

This clone is a singleton in its sample. V is TRBV21-1 and J is TRBJ1-3. TRBV21-1 is described as a pseudogene. The CDR3 is made up of 16 amino acids. The DNA of the CDR3 is TGTGCCAGCAGCGGAAAGCGGTTCCGCTCTGGAAACACCATATATTTT. Protein sequence: CASSGKRFRSGNTIYF.

The gene calls are TRBV4-2 and TRBJ2-7; 7 nucleotides align to TRBD2. This CDR3 is built from 15 residues. CDR1 and CDR2 from the germline V gene are LGHNA and YNFKEQ. V shed 3 bases and J 2 bases; nucleotides not matched to a gene: 7. The CDR3 reads CASSQDTAGTYEQYF. The CDR3 DNA reads TGTGCCAGCAGCCAGGATACAGCGGGAACCTACGAGCAGTACTTC.

This clone was detected only once. This chain joins TRBV7-2 and TRBJ2-1; 9 nucleotides match TRBD2. Trimming removed 6 bases from V and 8 bases from J; junction bases left unmatched: 5. The CDR3 loop spans 13 amino acids. CDR1 and CDR2 (germline): SGHTA, FQGNSA. The chain's CDR3 is CASRGLAGHEQFF. The DNA for the CDR3 is TGTGCCAGCAGGGGACTAGCCGGACATGAGCAGTTCTTC.

The rearrangement joins TRBV18 to TRBJ1-6, with TRBD1 matching over 7 bases. Germline loops: CDR1 KGHSH, CDR2 LQKENI. The CDR3 has 15 amino acids. The J segment lost 8 bases and the V segment lost 6 bases, leaving 10 bases of the junction unmatched. This CDR3 reads CASSRTRTGDSPLHF. The CDR3 DNA reads TGTGCCAGCTCGCGAACAAGGACAGGAGATTCACCCCTCCACTTT. Variable domain in full (rest from reference TRBV18 and TRBJ1-6): NAGVMQNPRHLVRRRGQEARLRCSPMKGHSHVYWYRQLPEEGLKFMVYLQKENIIDESGMPKERFSAEFPKEGPSILRIQQVVRGDSAAYFCASSRTRTGDSPLHFGNGTRLTVT.

This clone ranks as medium-sized. The chain couples TRBV4-3 to TRBJ1-2; perhaps TRBD1 as D (5 bases). This CDR3 is 14 amino acids long. Trimming took 0 bases from V and 2 from J, leaving 7 bases between them. Looked up from germline, CDR1 is LGHNA and CDR2 is YSLEER. CDR3 nucleotides: TGCGCCAGCAGCCAAGACAGGGTCAACTATGGCTACACCTTC. Protein: CASSQDRVNYGYTF.

This clone was counted once. CDR3: CASSQGVWYGYTF. CDR3 coding DNA: TGTGCCAGCAGCCAGGGAGTTTGGTATGGCTACACCTTC. The chain carries TRBV7-9 and TRBJ1-2, with TRBD1 as a possible D gene (5 bases). This CDR3 has 13 amino acids. The ends were cut back, 5 bases at V and 5 bases at J, with 12 bases in the middle. Germline loops: CDR1 SEHNR, CDR2 FQNEAQ (reference sequence).